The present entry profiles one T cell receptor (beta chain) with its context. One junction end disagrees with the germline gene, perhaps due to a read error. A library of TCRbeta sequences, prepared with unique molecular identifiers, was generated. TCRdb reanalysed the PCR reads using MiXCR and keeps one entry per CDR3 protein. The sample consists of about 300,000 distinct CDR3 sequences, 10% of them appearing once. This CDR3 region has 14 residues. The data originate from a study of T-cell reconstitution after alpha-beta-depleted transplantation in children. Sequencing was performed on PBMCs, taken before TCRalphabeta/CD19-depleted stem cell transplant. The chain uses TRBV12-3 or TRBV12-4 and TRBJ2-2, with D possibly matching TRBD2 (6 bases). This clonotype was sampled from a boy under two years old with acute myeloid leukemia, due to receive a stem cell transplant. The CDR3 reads CASRPGTFSGEPFF. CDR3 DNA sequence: TGTGCCAGCAGACCTGGGACTTTTTCTGGGGAGCCGTTTTTT.